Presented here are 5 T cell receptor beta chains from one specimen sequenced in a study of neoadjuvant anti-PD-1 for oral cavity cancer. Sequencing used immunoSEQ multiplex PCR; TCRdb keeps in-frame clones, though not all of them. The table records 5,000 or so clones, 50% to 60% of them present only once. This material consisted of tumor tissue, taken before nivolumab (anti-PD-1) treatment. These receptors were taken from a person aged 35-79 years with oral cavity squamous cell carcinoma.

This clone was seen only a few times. Here the CDR3 reads CASSQAGEETQYF. CDR3 in DNA: TGCGCCAGCAGCCAAGCGGGAGAGGAGACCCAGTACTTC. The V call is TRBV4-1, the J call TRBJ2-5, with D maybe TRBD2 (6 bases). CDR1 is MGHRA, CDR2 YSYEKL, per germline. V gave up 1 base and J gave up 5 bases, with 8 bases separating them. The CDR3 runs 13 residues.

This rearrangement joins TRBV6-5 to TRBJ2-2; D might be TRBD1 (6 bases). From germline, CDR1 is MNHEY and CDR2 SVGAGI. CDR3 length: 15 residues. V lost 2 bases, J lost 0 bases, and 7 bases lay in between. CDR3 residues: CASSYDRSNTGELFF. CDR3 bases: TGTGCCAGCAGTTACGACAGGTCGAACACCGGGGAGCTGTTTTTT.

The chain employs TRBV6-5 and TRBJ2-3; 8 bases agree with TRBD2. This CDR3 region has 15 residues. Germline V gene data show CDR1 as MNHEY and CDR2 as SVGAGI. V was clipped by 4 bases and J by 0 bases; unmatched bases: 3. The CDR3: CASSCGRRSTDTQYF. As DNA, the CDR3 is TGTGCCAGCAGTTGCGGGAGGCGCAGCACAGATACGCAGTATTTT.

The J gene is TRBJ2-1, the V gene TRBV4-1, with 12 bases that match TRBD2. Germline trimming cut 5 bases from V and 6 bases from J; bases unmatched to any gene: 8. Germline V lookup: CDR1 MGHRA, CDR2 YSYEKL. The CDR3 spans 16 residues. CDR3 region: CASSARTSGVSNEQFF. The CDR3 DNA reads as TGCGCCAGCAGCGCCCGGACTAGCGGGGTCTCCAATGAGCAGTTCTTC.

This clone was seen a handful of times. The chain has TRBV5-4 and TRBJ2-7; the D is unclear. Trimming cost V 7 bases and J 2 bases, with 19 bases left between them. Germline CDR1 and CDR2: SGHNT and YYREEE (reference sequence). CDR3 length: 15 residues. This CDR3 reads CASARVVLGTYEQYF. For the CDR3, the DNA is TGTGCCAGCGCCCGGGTGGTCTTGGGTACCTACGAGCAGTACTTC.